This TCR beta chain appears in the sequencing data of a study of blood T cell repertoires in COVID-19. Sequencing used immunoSEQ multiplex PCR; TCRdb keeps in-frame clones, though not all of them. Of around 250,000 clones listed, around 83% are singletons. V lost 3 bases to trimming and J lost 9 bases, with 23 bases between them. The CDR3 consists of 16 residues. Germline assignment: CDR1 SGDLS and CDR2 YYNGEE. The chain is built from TRBV9 and TRBJ2-3; perhaps TRBD2 as D (7 bases). This TCR derives from a man older than 75 with acute or convalescent COVID-19. The sample taken for sequencing was peripheral blood. In nucleotides, the CDR3 is TGTGCCAGCAGCGCCCTGGCGGGGGCCCAGCAGGTGACGCAGTATTTT. This gives the protein CASSALAGAQQVTQYF.